This T cell receptor beta chain was recorded in a study of T cell repertoires in cytomegalovirus infection. Germline CDR1 reads LNHNV; CDR2 reads YYDKDF (reference sequence). Unmatched junction bases numbered 3, after V lost 0 bases and J lost 2 bases. The CDR3 covers 15 residues. Study-wide points: HLA-C-restricted CMV clonotypes gave the most frequent clonotype in two of eight donors.

TCRdb reprocessed the reads via MiXCR and lists one record per CDR3 protein. The table has approximately 1,000,000 distinct CDR3 sequences, 31% seen once. This clonotype occurred a few times. Its antigen is undetermined. V is TRBV15 and J is TRBJ1-2; 7 bases are shared with TRBD1. The origin of this receptor is a human donor in good health (CMV status not recorded). Some clones in this sample may be carry-over from other donors' samples. The input for sequencing was cultured CD8+ T cells from PBMCs, taken from culture after CMV antigen stimulation. In DNA form, the CDR3 reads TGTGCCACCAGCAGAGATAGGACAGGCAACTATGGCTACACCTTC. Its protein is CATSRDRTGNYGYTF.